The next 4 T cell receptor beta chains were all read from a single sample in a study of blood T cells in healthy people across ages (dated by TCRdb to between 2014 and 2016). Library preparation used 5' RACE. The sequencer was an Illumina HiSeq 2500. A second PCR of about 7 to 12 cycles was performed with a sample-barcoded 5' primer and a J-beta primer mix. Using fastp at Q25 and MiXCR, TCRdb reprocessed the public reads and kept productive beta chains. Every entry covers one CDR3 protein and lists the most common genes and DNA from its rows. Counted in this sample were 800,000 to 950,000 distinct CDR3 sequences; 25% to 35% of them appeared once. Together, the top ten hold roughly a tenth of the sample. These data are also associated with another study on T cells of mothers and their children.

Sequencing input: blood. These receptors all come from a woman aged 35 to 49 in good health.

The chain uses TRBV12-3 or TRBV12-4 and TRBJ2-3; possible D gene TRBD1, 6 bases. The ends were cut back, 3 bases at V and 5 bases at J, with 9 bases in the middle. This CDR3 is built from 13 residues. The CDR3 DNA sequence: TGTGCCAGCAGTTTTCAGGGGCGAGATACGCAGTATTTT. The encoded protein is CASSFQGRDTQYF.

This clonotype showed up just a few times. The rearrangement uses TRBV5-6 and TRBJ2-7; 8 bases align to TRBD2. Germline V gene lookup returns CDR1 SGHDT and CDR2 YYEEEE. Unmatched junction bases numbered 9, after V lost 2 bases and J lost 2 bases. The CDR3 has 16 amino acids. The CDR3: CASSFLVGGGPYEQYF. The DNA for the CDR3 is TGTGCCAGCAGCTTTCTGGTCGGGGGGGGTCCCTACGAGCAGTACTTC.

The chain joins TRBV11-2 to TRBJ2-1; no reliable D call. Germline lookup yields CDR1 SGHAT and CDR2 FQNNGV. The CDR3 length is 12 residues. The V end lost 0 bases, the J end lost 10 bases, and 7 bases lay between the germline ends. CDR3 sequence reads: CASSLEVWEQFF. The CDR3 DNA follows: TGTGCCAGCAGCTTAGAGGTTTGGGAGCAGTTCTTC.

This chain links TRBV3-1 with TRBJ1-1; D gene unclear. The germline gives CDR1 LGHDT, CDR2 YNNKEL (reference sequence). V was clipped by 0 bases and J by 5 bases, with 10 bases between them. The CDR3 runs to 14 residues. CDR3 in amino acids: CASSQEHFRTEAFF. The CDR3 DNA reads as TGTGCCAGCAGCCAAGAACACTTTAGGACTGAAGCTTTCTTT. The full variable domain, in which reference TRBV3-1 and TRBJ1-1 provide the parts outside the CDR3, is DTAVSQTPKYLVTQMGNDKSIKCEQNLGHDTMYWYKQDSKKFLKIMFSYNNKELIINETVPNRFSPKSPDKAHLNLHINSLELGDSAVYFCASSQEHFRTEAFFGQGTRLTVV.